Following are 12 T cell receptor beta chains from one sample sequenced in a study of T cells in Graves' hyperthyroidism and ophthalmopathy. Amplification targeted TCR beta CDR3 regions from RNA transcripts. Primed by the HTBI set, a first-round RT-PCR was run on the TCR CDR3. TCRdb re-called the multiplex PCR reads with MiXCR, one entry per CDR3 protein. The sample contains some 510,000 distinct CDR3 sequences, less than 25% of which appear only once. Sequenced sample: blood. These receptors were taken from a man aged 18 to 35 with Graves' hyperthyroidism.

This clonotype showed up many times. The rearrangement links TRBV28 to TRBJ1-5; D is perhaps TRBD1 (6 bases). Germline V CDR1 and CDR2: MDHEN, SYDVKM. This CDR3 is built from 16 residues. V dropped 4 bases and J dropped 2 bases, with 15 bases sitting between them. CDR3 sequence: CASSYQGRGGNQPQHF. The CDR3 nucleotides are TGTGCCAGCAGTTATCAGGGGCGAGGGGGCAATCAGCCCCAGCATTTT.

Note on this clonotype: A read error may explain this, as a much larger clone is one base away. This rearrangement joins TRBV28 to TRBJ2-7; D perhaps matches TRBD1 (5 bases). Germline CDR1 reads MDHEN; CDR2 reads SYDVKM. V was pared by 2 bases and J by 5 bases, with 10 bases between. This CDR3 comprises 13 residues. The CDR3 loop reads CASSLDSLDEQYF. In nucleotides, the CDR3 is TGTGCCAGCAGTTTAGACAGTTTGGACGAGCAGTACTTC.

This clonotype was detected many times. The rearrangement joins TRBV28 to TRBJ2-7, with D tentatively TRBD2 (5 bases). Trimming took 2 bases from V and 5 from J, leaving 10 bases between them. There are 13 residues in the CDR3. CDR1 is MDHEN, CDR2 SYDVKM, per germline. CDR3 bases: TGTGCCAGCAGTTTAAGAGGGAACCACGAGCAGTACTTC. This codes for CASSLRGNHEQYF. Full variable domain (rest looked up from reference TRBV28 and TRBJ2-7): DVKVTQSSRYLVKRTGEKVFLECVQDMDHENMFWYRQDPGLGLRLIYFSYDVKMKEKGDIPEGYSVSREKKERFSLILESASTNQTSMYLCASSLRGNHEQYFGPGTRLTVT.

This clonotype was found many times. The chain joins TRBV2 to TRBJ1-1; no definite D call. The CDR3 is made up of 12 amino acids. Per germline, CDR1 SNHLY and CDR2 FYNNEI. V was cut by 7 bases and J by 1 base, with 7 bases left in between. The CDR3 nucleotides read TGTGCCAGCATCCGGGGGAACACTGAAGCTTTCTTT. The encoded protein is CASIRGNTEAFF.

This clonotype was found many times. V gene TRBV7-9 combines with J gene TRBJ2-5; 9 positions match TRBD1. The V and J ends lost 6 bases and 0 bases, in that order; junction bases with no gene match: 5. The CDR3 totals 15 residues. Germline V gene sequence: CDR1 SEHNR, CDR2 FQNEAQ (reference sequence). CDR3 protein: CASSLGDRDQETQYF. CDR3 nucleotide sequence: TGTGCCAGCAGTCTCGGGGACAGGGACCAAGAGACCCAGTACTTC.

This clonotype was seen a handful of times. This sequence joins TRBV24-1 and TRBJ2-5; perhaps D is TRBD1 or TRBD2 (7 bases each). CDR1 KGHDR and CDR2 SFDVKD come from the germline V gene. CDR3 length: 18 residues. V was clipped by 4 bases and J by 2 bases, with 22 bases between them. CDR3 protein: CATSDSRGGGPIQETQYF. The CDR3 DNA reads as TGTGCCACCAGTGACAGCCGGGGAGGGGGCCCGATTCAAGAGACCCAGTACTTC.

This clonotype was seen only a few times. The V call is TRBV7-2, the J call TRBJ2-7; 11 nucleotides agree with TRBD2. CDR1 is SGHTA and CDR2 is FQGNSA in the germline V gene. CDR3 size: 16 residues. V dropped 6 bases and J dropped 2; count of bases not matched to a gene: 9. The CDR3, as DNA: TGTGCCAGCAGAATTAGCGGGAGGGCCGTGACCTACGAGCAGTACTTC. It translates to CASRISGRAVTYEQYF.

This clonotype was counted a few times. This chain connects TRBV9 to TRBJ1-3; no clear D gene. The CDR3 has 16 amino acids. V dropped 0 bases and J dropped 0 bases, with 10 bases sitting between them. In germline, CDR1 is SGDLS, CDR2 YYNGEE. The CDR3 is CASSVGRRISGNTIYF. The CDR3 DNA is TGTGCCAGCAGCGTAGGACGGCGAATCTCTGGAAACACCATATATTTT.

This clonotype was seen at least ten times. The CDR3 loop reads CASSRGVNTEAFF. The CDR3 DNA follows: TGTGCCAGCAGTCGAGGGGTGAACACTGAAGCTTTCTTT. The chain is built from TRBV7-9 and TRBJ1-1; D perhaps matches TRBD1 (5 bases). Trimming took 6 bases from V and 0 from J, leaving 8 bases between them. CDR1 and CDR2 (germline): SEHNR, FQNEAQ (reference sequence). The CDR3 runs 13 residues.

The table lists this clonotype with many counts. This chain joins TRBV29-1 and TRBJ1-1; perhaps TRBD1 as D (6 bases). The CDR3 has 15 amino acids. CDR1 and CDR2 (germline): SQVTM, ANQGSEA. Trimming shortened V by 4 bases and J by 3 bases, and 18 bases separated the two germline ends. CDR3: CSVAFSTGPDTEAFF. CDR3 bases: TGCAGCGTTGCTTTCTCGACAGGCCCTGACACTGAAGCTTTCTTT.

This chain connects TRBV28 to TRBJ1-1; a possible D gene is TRBD1 (6 bases). V dropped 7 bases and J dropped 0 bases, with 15 bases sitting between them. The germline CDR1 and CDR2 sequences are MDHEN and SYDVKM. The CDR3 is 15 residues long. DNA for the CDR3: TGTGCCAGCACCCCTTGGGGGGCGGTGAACACTGAAGCTTTCTTT. This gives the protein CASTPWGAVNTEAFF.

This clonotype appeared a few times. V usage is TRBV27 and J usage is TRBJ2-2, with 7 bases matching TRBD1. The trim removed 4 bases at V and 5 bases at J, leaving 7 bases unmatched. This CDR3 contains 15 residues. The germline V gene has CDR1 MNHEY and CDR2 SMNVEV (reference sequence). The CDR3 sequence: CASSSLDRATGELFF. The DNA for the CDR3 is TGTGCCAGCAGTTCCCTCGACAGGGCAACCGGGGAGCTGTTTTTT.